This T cell receptor beta chain stems from a study of control samples from healthy donors and cancer patients (dated by TCRdb to about 2020). Note on this clone: This clone's antigen is unknown. No base qualities exist here, and no much larger clone lies one base off it.

The CDR3, cysteine through phenylalanine, is 13 amino acids long. Of the read, only the CDR3 DNA is kept; its 39 bases are in frame from base 1. V drops 0 bases and J drops 0 bases, leaving 2 bases in between. Based on the germline V gene, the CDR1 and CDR2 sequences are SGHTA and FQGTGA. Library preparation was by the immunoSEQ multiplex PCR assay. Drawn from immuneACCESS, this table holds only the in-frame rearrangements with V and J called that TCRdb kept. Clones are partly lost; checked studies trace under half to an unresolved V gene and leave the rest unexplained. The sample records roughly 43,000 clones, about 89% of which are singletons. Clones ranked in the top ten supply 10% of the sample.

The rearranged segments are TRBV7-3 and TRBJ1-1; there is no confident call for the D gene. Input material: PBMCs. The TCR comes from a woman aged 60 to 75 with lung cancer. The CDR3 is CASSLTLNTEAFF. The DNA sequence reads TGTGCCAGCAGCTTAACCCTGAACACTGAAGCTTTCTTT.